A selection of T cell receptor beta chains follows, all from one sample in a study of early T cells in non-severe SARS-CoV-2 infection. MiXCR, run by TCRdb on the 5' RACE reads, gives a single entry per CDR3 protein. The profile covers tens of thousands of distinct CDR3 sequences, with approximately 15% appearing a single time and around 5.4% taken by the ten largest. The source material was whole blood. These receptor sequences come from an adult who was a healthcare worker with PCR-confirmed SARS-CoV-2 infection or an uninfected control (not recorded which). Each CDR3 is given with its conserved first and last residue. The D gene is left open where the match is weak. The size of a clone is reported for some rows only, either as once, few or many, or as a class for expanded clones.

v_call	clone_size	d_call	j_call	cdr3_aa	cdr3_nt
TRBV5-4	few	.	TRBJ1-1	CASSLGLIQQGTEAFF	TGTGCCAGCAGCTTGGGGCTAATCCAGCAGGGGACTGAAGCTTTCTTT
TRBV12-3/TRBV12-4	.	TRBD2	TRBJ2-1	CASSRLARHNEQFF	TGTGCCAGCAGCCGACTAGCGAGGCACAATGAGCAGTTCTTC
TRBV2	.	TRBD2	TRBJ2-7	CASSYTGTSGGAYEQYF	TGTGCCAGCAGTTACACCGGGACTAGCGGGGGGGCCTACGAGCAGTACTTC
TRBV2	few	TRBD1	TRBJ2-1	CASSPAGGNEQFF	TGTGCCAGCAGCCCAGCAGGGGGCAATGAGCAGTTCTTC
TRBV5-1	few	.	TRBJ1-6	CASSSGYLDSPLHF	TGCGCCAGCAGCTCGGGCTATCTTGACTCACCCCTCCACTTT
TRBV9	.	.	TRBJ2-5	CASSEHYGPDETQYF	TGTGCCAGCAGCGAACATTACGGGCCAGATGAGACCCAGTACTTC
TRBV28	many	.	TRBJ1-1	CASSPNEGRGSEAFF	TGTGCCAGCAGCCCAAATGAGGGCAGGGGAAGTGAAGCTTTCTTT
TRBV6-5	few	TRBD2	TRBJ2-2	CASRRGAGELFF	TGTGCCAGCAGACGGGGGGCCGGGGAGCTGTTTTTT
TRBV4-1	few	.	TRBJ2-1	CASSPRTNRGSEQFF	TGCGCCAGCAGCCCCCGAACTAACCGCGGTAGTGAGCAGTTCTTC
TRBV10-3	.	.	TRBJ2-2	CAISEISGYKTGELFF	TGTGCCATCAGTGAAATTTCGGGGTATAAGACCGGGGAGCTGTTTTTT
TRBV4-1	few	TRBD2	TRBJ2-7	CASSQGRPGGKSYEQYF	TGCGCCAGCAGCCAAGGGCGCCCGGGGGGGAAATCCTACGAGCAGTACTTC
TRBV28	few	.	TRBJ1-3	CASSFRLAGNTIYF	TGTGCCAGCAGTTTTCGCTTAGCTGGAAACACCATATATTTT
TRBV7-9	many	.	TRBJ2-3	CATRRLLNTDTQYF	TGTGCCACCCGGAGACTACTCAACACAGATACGCAGTATTTT
TRBV3-1	once	.	TRBJ2-1	CASSPAGGPSYNEQFF	TGTGCCAGCAGTCCCGCGGGCGGTCCTTCCTACAATGAGCAGTTCTTC
TRBV21-1	few	.	TRBJ2-7	CATPGQALYEQYF	TGTGCCACCCCGGGGCAGGCCCTCTACGAGCAGTACTTC
TRBV10-2	few	.	TRBJ1-5	CASSGQGLWPQHF	TGCGCCAGCAGTGGGCAGGGATTATGGCCCCAGCATTTT
TRBV20-1	once	.	TRBJ2-1	CSASTSLNNEQFF	TGCAGTGCTAGTACGTCGCTCAACAATGAGCAGTTCTTC
TRBV30	few	.	TRBJ1-1	CAERQDLEAFF	TGTGCCGAACGACAGGATCTTGAAGCTTTCTTT
TRBV11-3	.	TRBD2	TRBJ2-7	CASSLGGRASEQYF	TGTGCCAGCAGCTTAGGTGGGAGGGCCAGCGAGCAGTACTTC
TRBV9	many	TRBD2	TRBJ2-7	CASSVSGRHNEQYF	TGTGCCAGCAGCGTTAGCGGGAGGCACAACGAGCAGTACTTC
TRBV11-2	few	.	TRBJ1-1	CASSSIRGTEAFF	TGTGCCAGCAGCTCGATACGGGGCACTGAAGCTTTCTTT
TRBV7-9	.	.	TRBJ2-7	CASSRVQGTGYEQYF	TGTGCCAGCAGCCGCGTACAGGGTACTGGCTACGAGCAGTACTTC
TRBV2	.	.	TRBJ1-2	CASRAPATNYGYTF	TGTGCCAGCAGGGCCCCGGCCACTAACTATGGCTACACCTTC
TRBV30	few	TRBD1	TRBJ2-1	CAWSPWGQGAYNEQFF	TGTGCCTGGAGCCCCTGGGGACAGGGGGCATACAATGAGCAGTTCTTC
TRBV10-3	.	.	TRBJ2-5	CAISDARRETQYF	TGTGCCATCAGTGATGCTAGGAGAGAGACCCAGTACTTC
TRBV28	.	.	TRBJ1-3	CASSRATGNTIYF	TGTGCCAGCAGTAGGGCGACTGGAAACACCATATATTTT
TRBV12-3/TRBV12-4	.	.	TRBJ2-5	CASSLASSGTQYF	TGTGCCAGCAGTTTGGCTAGCTCCGGGACCCAGTACTTC
TRBV6-6	few	.	TRBJ2-7	CASSRSPGTPYEQYF	TGTGCCAGCAGCCGTAGCCCCGGGACACCCTACGAGCAGTACTTC
TRBV28	few	.	TRBJ2-3	CASSPTLPGHTTDTQYF	TGTGCCAGCAGCCCCACACTTCCGGGACACACTACAGATACGCAGTATTTT
TRBV20-1	many	.	TRBJ1-5	CSARVSNQPQHF	TGCAGTGCTAGGGTGAGCAATCAGCCCCAGCATTTT
TRBV20-1	.	TRBD1	TRBJ1-2	CSVLETGAIGYTF	TGCAGTGTTCTCGAGACAGGGGCTATCGGCTACACCTTC
TRBV7-2	few	.	TRBJ2-1	CASSLMGQEQFF	TGTGCCAGCAGCTTGATGGGACAAGAGCAGTTCTTC
TRBV25-1	.	.	TRBJ1-5	CASSDSLNQPQHF	TGTGCCAGCAGTGACAGTCTTAATCAGCCCCAGCATTTT
TRBV12-3/TRBV12-4	.	.	TRBJ2-1	CASSFFSSYNEQFF	TGTGCCAGCAGTTTTTTTAGTTCCTACAATGAGCAGTTCTTC
TRBV4-1	few	.	TRBJ2-2	CASSTRPGELFF	TGCGCCAGCAGCACCCGACCCGGGGAGCTGTTTTTT
TRBV5-1	.	.	TRBJ2-7	CASSTGLDEQYF	TGCGCCAGCAGCACGGGCCTAGACGAGCAGTACTTC
TRBV2	few	.	TRBJ1-6	CASSGEDRANSPLHF	TGTGCCAGCAGTGGTGAGGACAGAGCTAATTCACCCCTCCACTTT
TRBV28	.	.	TRBJ1-6	CASSLGRSGNSPLHF	TGTGCCAGCAGTTTGGGCCGTTCCGGGAATTCACCCCTCCACTTT
TRBV5-1	.	.	TRBJ2-2	CASSWLDANTGELFF	TGCGCCAGCAGCTGGCTAGACGCGAACACCGGGGAGCTGTTTTTT
TRBV20-1	few	TRBD1	TRBJ2-1	CSANSGTEGEQFF	TGCAGTGCTAATTCCGGGACAGAGGGTGAGCAGTTCTTC
TRBV4-1	.	TRBD2	TRBJ2-1	CASSQVLAGKYREQFF	TGCGCCAGCAGCCAAGTACTAGCGGGAAAGTATAGGGAGCAGTTCTTC
TRBV9	few	TRBD2	TRBJ2-1	CASSATHSGLLYNEQFF	TGTGCCAGCAGCGCCACCCACTCGGGACTATTATACAATGAGCAGTTCTTC
TRBV7-2	once	.	TRBJ2-1	CASSRGLYNEQFF	TGTGCCAGCAGCCGGGGACTGTACAATGAGCAGTTCTTC
TRBV29-1	.	.	TRBJ1-2	CSVEDPEGRYGYTF	TGCAGCGTTGAAGATCCCGAGGGACGCTATGGCTACACCTTC
TRBV28	.	.	TRBJ1-2	CAGSGYNYGYTF	TGTGCCGGATCAGGGTACAACTATGGCTACACCTTC
TRBV6-5	many	TRBD2	TRBJ2-1	CASSRGLAGGPNEQFF	TGTGCCAGCAGCCGCGGACTAGCGGGAGGGCCGAATGAGCAGTTCTTC
TRBV6-5	many	.	TRBJ1-2	CASKTAASYGYTF	TGTGCCAGTAAAACAGCCGCTAGTTATGGCTACACCTTC
TRBV4-1	few	TRBD2	TRBJ2-1	CASTTSASYNEQFF	TGCGCCAGCACCACTAGCGCCTCCTACAATGAGCAGTTCTTC
TRBV20-1	few	.	TRBJ1-3	CSAATDSGNTIYF	TGCAGTGCCGCGACAGACTCTGGAAACACCATATATTTT
TRBV4-3	.	.	TRBJ2-7	CASSQDRDNYEQYF	TGCGCCAGCAGCCAAGATCGGGATAACTACGAGCAGTACTTC
TRBV5-4	.	TRBD2	TRBJ2-3	CASSSEGLADTDTQYF	TGTGCCAGCAGCTCAGAGGGACTAGCAGACACAGATACGCAGTATTTT
TRBV2	.	TRBD1	TRBJ2-7	CASSEGGTGQTYEQYF	TGTGCCAGCAGTGAAGGGGGGACAGGCCAAACCTACGAGCAGTACTTC
TRBV6-1	few	TRBD1	TRBJ1-2	CASSDWTGAHSGYTF	TGTGCCAGCAGTGATTGGACAGGGGCCCACTCTGGCTACACCTTC
TRBV20-1	few	.	TRBJ1-1	CSATMREREAFF	TGCAGTGCTACAATGAGGGAACGAGAAGCTTTCTTT
TRBV5-1	.	.	TRBJ2-2	CASSLRVQTETGELFF	TGCGCCAGCAGCTTGCGGGTCCAAACCGAGACCGGGGAGCTGTTTTTT